This T cell receptor beta chain was identified during a study of T cell responses to AZD1222 COVID-19 vaccine. Study summary: Second-dose recipients at about 4 or about 12 weeks were treated as one pooled group. Points from the study as a whole: Spike-specific TCRs gained breadth and depth after people received two AZD1222 doses. White British people made up most donors, females outnumbered males, and clonal diversity was possibly underestimated.

Only in-frame clones appear in the TCRdb table, and some are missing; sequencing was by immunoSEQ multiplex PCR. The sample includes 140,000 or so clones, 75% to 90% of them seen just once. Points on this clone: Its cognate antigen is unknown.

V lost 6 bases and J 3 bases, leaving 12 bases between the germline ends. The germline CDR1 and CDR2 sequences are LGHNA and YNFKEQ. The CDR3 runs 14 residues. The chain couples TRBV4-2 to TRBJ1-3; no clear D. The source was peripheral blood, collected on day 0 of AZD1222 vaccination. The receptor was derived from an adult in good health. CDR3 region: CASSIFTVGNTIYF. The CDR3 DNA reads as TGTGCCAGCAGTATTTTCACGGTTGGAAACACCATATATTTT.